This record concerns one TCR beta chain sequence. Its specificity is unknown. The record originates from a study of cytomegalovirus exposure and HLA in healthy donors. The ends lost 7 bases at V and 2 bases at J; junction bases unmatched: 6. The CDR3 runs 14 residues. The germline V gene encodes CDR1 GTSNPN and CDR2 SVGIG (reference sequence). The PCR was carried out with 60 Vbeta primers and 13 Jbeta primers. Sequencing used immunoSEQ multiplex PCR; TCRdb keeps in-frame clones, though not all of them. The repertoire includes about 130,000 clones, roughly 79% of them detected once, and about 1.5% sits in the top ten. Whole-study findings and limits: Analysis was carried out at a later point, and it linked a missense DCLRE1C variant to TCR beta V- and J-gene trimming.

The sequencing input was PBMCs. The clonotype was recovered from a woman aged 18 to 35 in good health and CMV-seronegative. The chain links TRBV30 to TRBJ1-3; 9 nucleotides align to TRBD1. CDR3 protein: CASGGQGTGNTIYF. The CDR3 DNA reads as TGTGCCTCCGGCGGACAGGGGACTGGAAACACCATATATTTT.